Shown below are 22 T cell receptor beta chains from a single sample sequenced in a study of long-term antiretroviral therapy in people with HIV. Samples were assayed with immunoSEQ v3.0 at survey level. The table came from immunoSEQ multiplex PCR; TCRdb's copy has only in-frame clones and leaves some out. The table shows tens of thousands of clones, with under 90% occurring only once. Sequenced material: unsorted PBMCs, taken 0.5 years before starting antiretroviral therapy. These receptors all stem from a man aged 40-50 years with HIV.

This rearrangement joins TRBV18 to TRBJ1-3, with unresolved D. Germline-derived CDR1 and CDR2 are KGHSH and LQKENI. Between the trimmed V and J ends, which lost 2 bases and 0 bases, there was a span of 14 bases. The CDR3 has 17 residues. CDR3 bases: TGTGCCAGCTCACCAACACAGAACCTAGTCTCTGGAAACACCATATATTTT. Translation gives CASSPTQNLVSGNTIYF.

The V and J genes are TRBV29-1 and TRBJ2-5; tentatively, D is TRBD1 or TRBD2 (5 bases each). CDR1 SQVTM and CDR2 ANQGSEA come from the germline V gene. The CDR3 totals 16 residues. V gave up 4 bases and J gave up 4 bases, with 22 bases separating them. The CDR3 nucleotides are TGCAGCGTTGCTAAACCCCGGGACCCCGGACGAGAGACCCAGTACTTC. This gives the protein CSVAKPRDPGRETQYF.

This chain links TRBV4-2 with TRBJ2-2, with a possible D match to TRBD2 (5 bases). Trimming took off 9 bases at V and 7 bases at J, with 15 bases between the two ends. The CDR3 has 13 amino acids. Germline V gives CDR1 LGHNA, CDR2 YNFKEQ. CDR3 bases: TGTGCCAGGACCCACTACGGAGGCGGGGAGCTGTTTTTT. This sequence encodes CARTHYGGGELFF.

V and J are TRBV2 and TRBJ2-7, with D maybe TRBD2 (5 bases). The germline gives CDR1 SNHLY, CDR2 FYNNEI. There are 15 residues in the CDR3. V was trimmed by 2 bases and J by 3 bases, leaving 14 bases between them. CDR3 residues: CASSEPGFRDYEQYF. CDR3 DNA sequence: TGTGCCAGCAGTGAACCGGGGTTCAGAGACTACGAGCAGTACTTC.

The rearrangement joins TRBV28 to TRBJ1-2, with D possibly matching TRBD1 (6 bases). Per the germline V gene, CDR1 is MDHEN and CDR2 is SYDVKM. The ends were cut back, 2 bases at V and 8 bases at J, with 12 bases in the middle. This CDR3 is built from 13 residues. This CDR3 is CASSLRGARGYTF. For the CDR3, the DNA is TGTGCCAGCAGTTTACGGGGGGCGAGGGGCTACACCTTC.

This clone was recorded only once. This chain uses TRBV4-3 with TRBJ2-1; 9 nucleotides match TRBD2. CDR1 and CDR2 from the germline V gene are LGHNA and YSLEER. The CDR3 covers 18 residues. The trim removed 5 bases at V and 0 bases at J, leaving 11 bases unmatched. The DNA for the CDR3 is TGCGCCAGCAGCGGGGGCAGGGCGGGGGGGAGCTCCTACAATGAGCAGTTCTTC. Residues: CASSGGRAGGSSYNEQFF.

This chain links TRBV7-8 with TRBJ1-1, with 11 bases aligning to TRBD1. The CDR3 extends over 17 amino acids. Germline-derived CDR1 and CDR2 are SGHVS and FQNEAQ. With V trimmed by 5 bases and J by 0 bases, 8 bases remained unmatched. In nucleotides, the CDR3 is TGTGCCAGCAGCCCGGACAGGGGGCTTTTGCTGAACACTGAAGCTTTCTTT. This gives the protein CASSPDRGLLLNTEAFF.

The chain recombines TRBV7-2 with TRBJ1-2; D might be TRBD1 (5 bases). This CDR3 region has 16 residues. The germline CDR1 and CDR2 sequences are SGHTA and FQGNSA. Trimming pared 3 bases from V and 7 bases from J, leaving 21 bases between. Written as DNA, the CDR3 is TGTGCCAGCAGCTTCCCTTACCGGGACCCCAAAGGTGGCTACACCTTC. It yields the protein CASSFPYRDPKGGYTF.

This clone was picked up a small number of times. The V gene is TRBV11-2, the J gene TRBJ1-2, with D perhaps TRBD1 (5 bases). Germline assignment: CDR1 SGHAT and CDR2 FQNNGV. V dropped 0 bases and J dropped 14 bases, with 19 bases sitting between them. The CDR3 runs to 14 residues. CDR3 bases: TGTGCCAGCAGCTTAGACCGACAGTTGGATCTAGGAACCTTC. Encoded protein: CASSLDRQLDLGTF.

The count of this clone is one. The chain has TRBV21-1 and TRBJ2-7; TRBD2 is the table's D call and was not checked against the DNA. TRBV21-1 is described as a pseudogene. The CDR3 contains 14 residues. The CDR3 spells CASLGLAGLYEQYF. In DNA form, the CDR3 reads TGTGCCAGCTTGGGCCTAGCGGGACTCTACGAGCAGTACTTC.

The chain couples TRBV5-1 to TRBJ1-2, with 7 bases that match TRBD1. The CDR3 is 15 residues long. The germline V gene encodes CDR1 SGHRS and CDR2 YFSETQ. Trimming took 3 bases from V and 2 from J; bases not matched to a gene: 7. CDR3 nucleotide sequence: TGCGCCAGCAGCTACCAGGGGGAAGGGAACTATGGCTACACCTTC. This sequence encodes CASSYQGEGNYGYTF.

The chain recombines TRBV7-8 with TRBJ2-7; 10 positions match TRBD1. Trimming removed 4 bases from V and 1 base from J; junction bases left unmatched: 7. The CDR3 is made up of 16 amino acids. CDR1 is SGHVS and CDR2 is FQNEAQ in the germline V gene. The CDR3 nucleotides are TGTGCCAGCAGCTCAACGACAGGGGGCGGTTCCTACGAGCAGTACTTC. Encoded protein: CASSSTTGGGSYEQYF.

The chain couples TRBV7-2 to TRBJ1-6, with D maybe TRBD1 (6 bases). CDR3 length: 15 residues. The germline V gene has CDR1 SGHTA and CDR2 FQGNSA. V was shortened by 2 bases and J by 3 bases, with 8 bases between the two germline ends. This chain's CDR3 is CASSLLTGYNSPLHF. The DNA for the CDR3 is TGTGCCAGCAGCTTACTGACAGGCTATAATTCACCCCTCCACTTT.

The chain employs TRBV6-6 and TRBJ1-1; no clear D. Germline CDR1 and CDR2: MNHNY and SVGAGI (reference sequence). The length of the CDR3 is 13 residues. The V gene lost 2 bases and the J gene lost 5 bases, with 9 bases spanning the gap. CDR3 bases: TGTGCCAGCAGTTACGGTGGGTGGACTGAAGCTTTCTTT. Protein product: CASSYGGWTEAFF.

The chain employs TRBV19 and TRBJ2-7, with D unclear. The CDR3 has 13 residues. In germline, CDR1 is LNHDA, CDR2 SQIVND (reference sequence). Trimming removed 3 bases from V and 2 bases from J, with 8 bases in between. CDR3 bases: TGTGCCAGTAGTATTGGCGGTACCTACGAGCAGTACTTC. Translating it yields CASSIGGTYEQYF.

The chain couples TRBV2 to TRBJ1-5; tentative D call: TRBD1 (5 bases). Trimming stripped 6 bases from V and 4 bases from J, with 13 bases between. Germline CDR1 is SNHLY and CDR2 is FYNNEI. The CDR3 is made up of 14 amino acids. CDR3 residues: CASRKGPLNQPQHF. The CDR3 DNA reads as TGTGCCAGCAGAAAGGGGCCCCTAAATCAGCCCCAGCATTTT. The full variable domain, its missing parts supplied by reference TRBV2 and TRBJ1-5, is EPEVTQTPSHQVTQMGQEVILRCVPISNHLYFYWYRQILGQKVEFLVSFYNNEISEKSEIFDDQFSVERPDGSNFTLKIRSTKLEDSAMYFCASRKGPLNQPQHFGDGTRLSIL.

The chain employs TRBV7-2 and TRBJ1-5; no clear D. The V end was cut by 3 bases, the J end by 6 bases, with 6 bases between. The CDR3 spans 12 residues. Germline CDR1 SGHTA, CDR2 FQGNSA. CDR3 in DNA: TGTGCCAGCAGCTTGCCTGGTCAGCCCCAGCATTTT. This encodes CASSLPGQPQHF.

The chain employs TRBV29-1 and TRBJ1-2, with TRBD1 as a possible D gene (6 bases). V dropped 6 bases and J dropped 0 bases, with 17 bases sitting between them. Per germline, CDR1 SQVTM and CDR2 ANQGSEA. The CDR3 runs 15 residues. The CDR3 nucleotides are TGCAGCGTCCGAAGGGGGGGTGCCCCTAACTATGGCTACACCTTC. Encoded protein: CSVRRGGAPNYGYTF.

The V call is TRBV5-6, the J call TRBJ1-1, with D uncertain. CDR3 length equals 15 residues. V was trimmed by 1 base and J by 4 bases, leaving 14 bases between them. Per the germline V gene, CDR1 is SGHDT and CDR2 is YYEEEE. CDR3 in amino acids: CASSLIQGIGTEAFF. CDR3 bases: TGTGCCAGCAGCTTGATTCAAGGGATTGGCACTGAAGCTTTCTTT.

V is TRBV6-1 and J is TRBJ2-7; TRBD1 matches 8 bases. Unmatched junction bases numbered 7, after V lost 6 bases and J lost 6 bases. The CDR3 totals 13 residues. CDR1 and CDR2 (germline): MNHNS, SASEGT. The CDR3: CASRYRGFLEQYF. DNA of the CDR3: TGTGCCAGCAGGTACAGGGGGTTTCTCGAGCAGTACTTC.

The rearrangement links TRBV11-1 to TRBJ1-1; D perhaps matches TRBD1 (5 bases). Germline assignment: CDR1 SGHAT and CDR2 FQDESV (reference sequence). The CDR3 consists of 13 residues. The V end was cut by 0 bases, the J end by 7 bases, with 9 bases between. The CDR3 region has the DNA TGTGCCAGCAGCTTAGCAGGGGAGATTGAAGCTTTCTTT. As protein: CASSLAGEIEAFF.

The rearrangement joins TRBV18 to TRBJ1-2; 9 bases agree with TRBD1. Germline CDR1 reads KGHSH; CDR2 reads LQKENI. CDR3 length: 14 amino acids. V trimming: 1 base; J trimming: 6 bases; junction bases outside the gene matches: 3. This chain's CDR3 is CASSPRTGGDGYTF. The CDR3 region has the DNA TGTGCCAGCTCACCACGTACAGGGGGCGATGGCTACACCTTC.